This TCR beta chain was sequenced during a study of blood T cell repertoires in COVID-19. Across the study: In each case, the material was cDNA or gDNA derived from T cells, B-cell-depleted T cells, or PBMCs.

While infection was still active, Seattle patients were enrolled and then followed longitudinally. The CDR3 length is 16 residues. Germline CDR1 is SGHDT and CDR2 is YYEEEE. Trimming took 0 bases from V and 2 from J; bases not matched to a gene: 7. The repertoire was sequenced with immunoSEQ multiplex PCR; TCRdb's copy has only in-frame clones and lacks some. The sample consists of over 200,000 clones, 75% to 85% of them appearing once. This clonotype originated in a woman in her twenties or thirties with COVID-19, enrolled during active disease. The J gene is TRBJ2-5, the V gene TRBV5-6; 7 positions agree with TRBD2. The sequenced sample consisted of peripheral blood. The CDR3 bases are TGTGCCAGCAGCTTGGCGGCCAGCGGGGAACAAGAGACCCAGTACTTC. It yields the protein CASSLAASGEQETQYF.